This record covers a single T cell receptor beta chain. The germline V gene has CDR1 MNHEY and CDR2 SVGAGI. V was shortened by 0 bases and J by 1 base, with 6 bases between the two germline ends. CDR3 length: 14 amino acids. The table came from immunoSEQ multiplex PCR; TCRdb's copy has only in-frame clones and leaves some out. The table has tens of thousands of clones, 70% to 90% seen once. This sample was included in a study of blood T cell repertoires in COVID-19. This chain uses TRBV6-5 with TRBJ1-1; unclear D gene. What was sequenced was peripheral blood. The receptor's source is a man aged 55-75 years with acute or convalescent COVID-19. CDR3 nucleotides: TGTGCCAGCAGTTACTCCCCGGGGAACACTGAAGCTTTCTTT. It yields the protein CASSYSPGNTEAFF.